A single sample gave rise to the 27 T cell receptor beta chains below, sequenced in a study of shared clonotypes between healthy human individuals. Sequencing used immunoSEQ multiplex PCR; TCRdb keeps in-frame clones, though not all of them. The table shows approximately 2.4 million clones, with approximately 94% occurring only once. Sequencing input: naive CD4+ T cells sorted from blood. Subset here: CD45RA+ positively selected. The source is a man younger than 30 in good health.

The chain recombines TRBV7-6 with TRBJ2-5, with 10 nucleotides matching TRBD1. J lost 6 bases, V lost 6 bases, and 10 bases had no gene match. The CDR3 sequence is 15 residues long. In germline, CDR1 is SGHVS, CDR2 FNYEAQ. CDR3 coding DNA: TGTGCCAGCAGTCCAGGGGGACAGGGGAGTAAGACCCAGTACTTC. Encoded protein: CASSPGGQGSKTQYF.

This clone was recorded only once. The chain recombines TRBV29-1 with TRBJ2-5, with D possibly TRBD2 on 6 matching bases. TRBJ2-7 explains the end of the DNA better; the J call may be wrong. The CDR3 sequence is 14 residues long. CDR1 is SQVTM and CDR2 is ANQGSEA in the germline V gene. The CDR3 DNA sequence: TGCAGCGTTGTGGAGGGCCGGGACCCCAACGAGCAGTACTTC. Protein sequence: CSVVEGRDPNEQYF.

This sequence joins TRBV7-9 and TRBJ2-3; 10 bases are a match to TRBD2. There are 15 residues in the CDR3. Germline-derived CDR1 and CDR2 are SEHNR and FQNEAQ (reference sequence). V shed 3 bases and J 6 bases; nucleotides not matched to a gene: 6. The chain's CDR3 is CASSFGLAETDTQYF. DNA of the CDR3: TGTGCCAGCAGCTTCGGACTAGCGGAAACCGATACGCAGTATTTT.

The chain has TRBV18 and TRBJ1-1; tentative D call: TRBD1 (6 bases). The V gene lost 0 bases and the J gene lost 4 bases, with 15 bases spanning the gap. In germline, CDR1 is KGHSH, CDR2 LQKENI. The CDR3 spans 16 residues. In nucleotides, the CDR3 is TGTGCCAGCTCACCACCGTTCACAGGGTGGGGCACTGAAGCTTTCTTT. Translation: CASSPPFTGWGTEAFF. Looking up the rest from reference TRBV18 and TRBJ1-1 gives the full variable domain: NAGVMQNPRHLVRRRGQEARLRCSPMKGHSHVYWYRQLPEEGLKFMVYLQKENIIDESGMPKERFSAEFPKEGPSILRIQQVVRGDSAAYFCASSPPFTGWGTEAFFGQGTRLTVV.

The rearrangement links TRBV18 to TRBJ1-1; tentative D call: TRBD1 (5 bases). The length of the CDR3 is 15 residues. Deletions cut 2 bases from V and 4 bases from J, with 14 bases between. From germline, CDR1 is KGHSH and CDR2 LQKENI. DNA for the CDR3: TGTGCCAGCTCACCAATTCCAGGGACCGGCACTGAAGCTTTCTTT. It specifies CASSPIPGTGTEAFF. The entire variable domain, with the rest obtained from reference TRBV18 and TRBJ1-1, is as follows: NAGVMQNPRHLVRRRGQEARLRCSPMKGHSHVYWYRQLPEEGLKFMVYLQKENIIDESGMPKERFSAEFPKEGPSILRIQQVVRGDSAAYFCASSPIPGTGTEAFFGQGTRLTVV.

This sequence joins TRBV7-9 and TRBJ1-3; possible D gene TRBD1, 5 bases. The length of the CDR3 is 14 residues. Germline assignment: CDR1 SEHNR and CDR2 FQNEAQ (reference sequence). V lost 1 base, J lost 8 bases, and 12 bases lay in between. CDR3 nucleotide sequence: TGTGCCAGCAGCTTAGGACAGATCATTGACACCATATATTTT. This gives the protein CASSLGQIIDTIYF.

This rearrangement joins TRBV19 to TRBJ1-5, with 9 bases that match TRBD1. Germline trimming cut 5 bases from V and 5 bases from J; bases unmatched to any gene: 7. The germline CDR1 and CDR2 sequences are LNHDA and SQIVND (reference sequence). The CDR3 spans 15 residues. The CDR3 coding sequence is TGTGCCAGTAGTCCAGGGGACAGGGACTATCAGCCCCAGCATTTT. This translates into CASSPGDRDYQPQHF.

The chain is built from TRBV30 and TRBJ1-6, with D perhaps matching TRBD1 (5 bases). This CDR3 has 13 residues. Germline assignment: CDR1 GTSNPN and CDR2 SVGIG (reference sequence). Trimming removed 7 bases at V and 7 bases at J, with 14 bases between. This CDR3 is CASSRQSNSPLHF. The DNA of the CDR3 is TGTGCCTCGTCCCGACAGAGCAATTCACCCCTCCACTTT.

V usage is TRBV6-5 and J usage is TRBJ1-6; D is ambiguous. The ends were cut back, 2 bases at V and 7 bases at J, with 9 bases in the middle. The germline V gene encodes CDR1 MNHEY and CDR2 SVGAGI. This CDR3 has 14 amino acids. The CDR3: CASSYGVSNSPLHF. DNA for the CDR3: TGTGCCAGCAGTTACGGTGTATCCAATTCACCCCTCCACTTT.

The gene calls are TRBV19 and TRBJ2-1, with 10 bases fitting TRBD2. CDR3 size: 17 residues. The germline V gene has CDR1 LNHDA and CDR2 SQIVND (reference sequence). The ends lost 3 bases at V and 3 bases at J; junction bases unmatched: 8. The CDR3 loop reads CASSILTSGPYYNEQFF. As DNA, the CDR3 is TGTGCCAGTAGTATTCTGACTAGCGGGCCTTACTACAATGAGCAGTTCTTC.

Comment on this clone: The same CDR3 can be traced to other DNA sequences in this sample. This chain's CDR3 is CASRRTGGTEAFF. The CDR3 bases are TGTGCCAGCAGGCGGACAGGGGGCACTGAAGCTTTCTTT. V gene TRBV28 combines with J gene TRBJ1-1, with 10 bases aligning to TRBD1. This CDR3 contains 13 residues. V gave up 6 bases and J gave up 4 bases; unmatched junction bases: 2. Germline V lookup: CDR1 MDHEN, CDR2 SYDVKM.

This rearrangement joins TRBV4-1 to TRBJ1-1, with D unclear. Germline CDR1 MGHRA, CDR2 YSYEKL. The CDR3 totals 16 residues. V lost 3 bases and J 2 bases, leaving 16 bases between the germline ends. CDR3 residues: CASSHSETVVNTEAFF. CDR3 sequence (DNA): TGCGCCAGCAGCCATTCCGAGACGGTAGTCAACACTGAAGCTTTCTTT.

The V and J genes are TRBV12-5 and TRBJ1-1; a possible D gene is TRBD1 (6 bases). The V gene's germline CDR1 is LGHNT and CDR2 FRNRAP. There are 18 residues in the CDR3. V lost 5 bases and J lost 3, with 25 bases in between. The DNA for the CDR3 is TGTGCTAGTGGTACAGGACAGACCACCCTGGGAGTTGACACTGAAGCTTTCTTT. Translation: CASGTGQTTLGVDTEAFF.

This clone has only one observation. J is TRBJ1-1 and V is TRBV6-5, with D unresolved. V gave up 6 bases and J gave up 0 bases, with 11 bases separating them. Germline CDR1 is MNHEY and CDR2 is SVGAGI. The length of the CDR3 is 14 residues. The CDR3 nucleotides are TGTGCCAGCAGCCCACAGCGTTTGAACACTGAAGCTTTCTTT. Amino acids: CASSPQRLNTEAFF.

The chain couples TRBV25-1 to TRBJ2-7; the match to TRBD1 covers 10 bases. In germline, CDR1 is MGHDK, CDR2 SYGVNS. The CDR3 length is 16 residues. After removal of 0 bases from V and 3 bases from J, the junction contained 5 bases not matched to a gene. Here the CDR3 DNA reads TGTGCCAGCAGTGAATATCCGGGACAGGGGTTCTACGAGCAGTACTTC. This encodes CASSEYPGQGFYEQYF.

The genes are TRBV19 and TRBJ2-7, with a tentative D call TRBD1 (5 bases). Germline V gene sequence: CDR1 LNHDA, CDR2 SQIVND (reference sequence). V was shortened by 1 base and J by 2 bases, with 12 bases between the two germline ends. This CDR3 contains 15 residues. The CDR3 DNA reads TGTGCCAGTAGTATAGGCTGGGGCAGGACCTACGAGCAGTACTTC. Amino acids: CASSIGWGRTYEQYF.

This rearrangement joins TRBV6-1 to TRBJ1-5; 9 bases are a match to TRBD1. Losses at the gene ends were 4 bases for V and 0 bases for J; bases not matched to a gene: 1. The germline gives CDR1 MNHNS, CDR2 SASEGT. This CDR3 has 15 residues. CDR3: CASSADRGSNQPQHF. Here the CDR3 DNA reads TGTGCCAGCAGTGCGGACAGGGGTAGCAATCAGCCCCAGCATTTT.

The chain couples TRBV5-6 to TRBJ2-5, with 10 bases that match TRBD1. In germline, CDR1 is SGHDT, CDR2 YYEEEE. The V and J ends lost 6 bases and 4 bases, in that order; junction bases with no gene match: 15. CDR3 length: 17 amino acids. CDR3 bases: TGTGCCAGCATTCAAAGGACAGGGGGAGTCTTGTTAGAGACCCAGTACTTC. Translated, it gives CASIQRTGGVLLETQYF. The complete variable domain, with remaining parts taken from reference TRBV5-6 and TRBJ2-5, reads DAGVTQSPTHLIKTRGQQVTLRCSPKSGHDTVSWYQQALGQGPQFIFQYYEEEERQRGNFPDRFSGHQFPNYSSELNVNALLLGDSALYLCASIQRTGGVLLETQYFGPGTRLLVL.

The rearrangement uses TRBV2 and TRBJ2-2, with a possible D match to TRBD1 (6 bases). This CDR3 contains 14 residues. Trimming cost V 7 bases and J 5 bases, with 14 bases left between them. CDR1 SNHLY and CDR2 FYNNEI come from the germline V gene. The CDR3 DNA reads TGTGCCAGCATTACACAGGGTACGACCGGGGAGCTGTTTTTT. Its translation: CASITQGTTGELFF.

V and J are TRBV5-5 and TRBJ2-1; no firm D call. The CDR3 is 15 amino acids. Trimming left V 3 bases short and J 0 bases short, with 10 bases between. Germline loops: CDR1 SGHKS, CDR2 YYEKEE (reference sequence). DNA of the CDR3: TGTGCCAGCAGCTCACTTGTCAGCTCCTACAATGAGCAGTTCTTC. Residues: CASSSLVSSYNEQFF.

The chain carries TRBV7-2 and TRBJ2-3; D is undetermined. Germline-derived CDR1 and CDR2 are SGHTA and FQGNSA. The CDR3 sequence is 15 residues long. Trimming pared 1 base from V and 5 bases from J, leaving 13 bases between. CDR3: CASSLVRGLQDTQYF. DNA for the CDR3: TGTGCCAGCAGCTTAGTTCGAGGTCTTCAAGATACGCAGTATTTT. Variable domain in full (rest from reference TRBV7-2 and TRBJ2-3): GAGVSQSPSNKVTEKGKDVELRCDPISGHTALYWYRQSLGQGLEFLIYFQGNSAPDKSGLPSDRFSAERTGGSVSTLTIQRTQQEDSAVYLCASSLVRGLQDTQYFGPGTRLTVL.

The chain couples TRBV10-3 to TRBJ2-1; possible D gene TRBD2, 5 bases. The CDR3 length is 14 residues. V was clipped by 4 bases and J by 4 bases, with 11 bases between them. The V gene's germline CDR1 is ENHRY and CDR2 SYGVKD. The CDR3 bases are TGTGCCATCAGTGCCGTCGGGGATTACAATGAGCAGTTCTTC. Encoded protein: CAISAVGDYNEQFF.

The chain recombines TRBV10-3 with TRBJ2-3, with D hard to call. Trimming took 10 bases from V and 2 from J, leaving 13 bases between them. Germline values: CDR1 ENHRY, CDR2 SYGVKD. The CDR3 spans 13 residues. This CDR3 reads CANAPRNTDTQYF. The DNA for the CDR3 is TGTGCCAACGCACCACGAAACACAGATACGCAGTATTTT.

The count of this clone is one. V and J are TRBV5-4 and TRBJ1-6; 9 bases align to TRBD1. Per the germline V gene, CDR1 is SGHNT and CDR2 is YYREEE (reference sequence). V lost 3 bases to trimming and J lost 8 bases; unmatched junction nucleotides: 3. There are 14 residues in the CDR3. The CDR3 DNA follows: TGTGCCAGCAGCTCCCGGGACAGGGATTCACCCCTCCACTTT. Translating gives CASSSRDRDSPLHF.

The rearrangement uses TRBV29-1 and TRBJ2-7, with D maybe TRBD2 (5 bases). The V gene lost 5 bases and the J gene lost 0 bases, with 8 bases spanning the gap. Germline-derived CDR1 and CDR2 are SQVTM and ANQGSEA. CDR3 length equals 12 residues. The CDR3 sequence: CSVLGNSYEQYF. DNA for the CDR3: TGCAGCGTTCTCGGGAACTCCTACGAGCAGTACTTC.

V and J are TRBV5-6 and TRBJ1-1; D unresolved. The length of the CDR3 is 11 residues. Germline-derived CDR1 and CDR2 are SGHDT and YYEEEE. V was clipped by 3 bases and J by 5 bases, with 5 bases between them. CDR3 residues: CASSWLTEAFF. In DNA form, the CDR3 reads TGTGCCAGCAGCTGGTTGACTGAAGCTTTCTTT.

The chain carries TRBV6-6 and TRBJ2-7, with D perhaps matching TRBD1 or TRBD2 (5 bases each). The CDR3 extends over 15 amino acids. The germline V gene has CDR1 MNHNY and CDR2 SVGAGI (reference sequence). V was cut by 5 bases and J by 0 bases, with 14 bases left in between. CDR3 in amino acids: CASSPGRGSSYEQYF. In nucleotides, the CDR3 is TGTGCCAGCAGTCCGGGACGGGGAAGCTCCTACGAGCAGTACTTC.